These 6 T cell receptor beta chains were sequenced from one sample in a study of blood T cell repertoires in COVID-19. Using immunoSEQ multiplex PCR, the repertoire was profiled, and TCRdb retains in-frame clones only, with some absent. The sample has 200,000 or so clones; just under 85% are singletons. Specimen: peripheral blood. These receptors all stem from an older woman with active or convalescent COVID-19.

The chain is built from TRBV6-6 and TRBJ2-5, with TRBD2 matching over 11 bases. The germline V gene has CDR1 MNHNY and CDR2 SVGAGI (reference sequence). CDR3 length: 16 amino acids. The J segment lost 2 bases and the V segment lost 2 bases, leaving 4 bases of the junction unmatched. CDR3 loop: CASSYPGLAEQETQYF. CDR3 in DNA: TGTGCCAGCAGTTACCCGGGACTAGCGGAGCAAGAGACCCAGTACTTC.

The V call is TRBV6-5, the J call TRBJ2-5; D not certain. V lost 2 bases and J 0 bases, leaving 10 bases between the germline ends. CDR1 and CDR2 from the germline V gene are MNHEY and SVGAGI. The CDR3 length is 15 residues. The CDR3 here is CASSYRPADQETQYF. CDR3 bases: TGTGCCAGCAGTTACCGCCCGGCGGACCAAGAGACCCAGTACTTC.

This chain connects TRBV9 to TRBJ2-3; 8 bases match TRBD2. The CDR3 is 16 amino acids. The junction had 8 bases not matched to a gene; V was cut back by 4 bases and J by 1 base. Germline V lookup: CDR1 SGDLS, CDR2 YYNGEE. CDR3 DNA: TGTGCCAGCAGCCTATATAGCGGGATAGGCACAGATACGCAGTATTTT. Protein product: CASSLYSGIGTDTQYF.

V usage is TRBV6-5 and J usage is TRBJ2-2; the match to TRBD2 covers 12 bases. There are 15 residues in the CDR3. Trimming removed 4 bases from V and 9 bases from J; junction bases left unmatched: 6. CDR1 MNHEY and CDR2 SVGAGI come from the germline V gene. The CDR3: CASSLKTSGSWELFF. In DNA form, the CDR3 reads TGTGCCAGCAGTTTAAAGACTAGCGGGAGTTGGGAGCTGTTTTTT.

This chain joins TRBV27 and TRBJ1-1; 7 positions agree with TRBD1. Germline-derived CDR1 and CDR2 are MNHEY and SMNVEV (reference sequence). After removal of 5 bases from V and 0 bases from J, the junction contained 3 bases not matched to a gene. The CDR3 spans 14 residues. The CDR3 nucleotides are TGTGCCAGCAGTGCCAGGGGGATGAACACTGAAGCTTTCTTT. Translation: CASSARGMNTEAFF.

The rearrangement links TRBV9 to TRBJ2-3; TRBD1 agrees at 10 bases. V was clipped by 1 base and J by 4 bases; unmatched bases: 3. CDR3 size: 15 residues. The germline V gene encodes CDR1 SGDLS and CDR2 YYNGEE. CDR3 nucleotide sequence: TGTGCCAGCAGCGTATCGGGACAGGGGTCAGATACGCAGTATTTT. It specifies CASSVSGQGSDTQYF.